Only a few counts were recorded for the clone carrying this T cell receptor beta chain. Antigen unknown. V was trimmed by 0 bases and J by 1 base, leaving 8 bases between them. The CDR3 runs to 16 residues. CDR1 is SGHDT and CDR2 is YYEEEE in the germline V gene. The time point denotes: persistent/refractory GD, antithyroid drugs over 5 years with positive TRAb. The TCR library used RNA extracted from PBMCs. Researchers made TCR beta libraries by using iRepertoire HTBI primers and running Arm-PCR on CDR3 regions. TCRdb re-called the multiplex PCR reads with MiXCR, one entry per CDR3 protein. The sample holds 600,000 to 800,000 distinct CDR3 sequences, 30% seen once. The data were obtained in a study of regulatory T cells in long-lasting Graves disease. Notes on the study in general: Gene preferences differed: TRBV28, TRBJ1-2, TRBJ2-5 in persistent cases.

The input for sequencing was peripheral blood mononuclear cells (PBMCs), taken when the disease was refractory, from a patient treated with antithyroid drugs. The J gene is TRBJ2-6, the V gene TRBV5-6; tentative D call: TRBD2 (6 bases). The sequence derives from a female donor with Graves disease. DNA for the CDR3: TGTGCCAGCAGCTTGGGGGCGGGGTCTGGGGCCAACGTCCTGACTTTC. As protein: CASSLGAGSGANVLTF.